The entry below describes one TCR beta chain. Its antigen is still unknown. The sample originates from a study of cytomegalovirus exposure and HLA in healthy donors. The CDR3 contains 17 residues. The V segment lost 0 bases and the J segment 1 base; nucleotides outside the gene matches: 9. Germline values: CDR1 SGHRS, CDR2 YFSETQ. PCR was performed using 60 Vbeta and 13 Jbeta primers. TCRdb keeps only in-frame clones here, not all; method: immunoSEQ multiplex PCR. The top ten hold 7% to 8.5% of the sample, which has approximately 90,000 clones, 75% to 90% seen once. Study results and caveats: A later analysis reportedly found that, within productive TCRs, an Asian-associated ancestry cluster had fewer N-insertions than the mean observed across the roughly 700 donors. Earlier analysis yielded a pattern in which most TCR beta V segments were productive about 90% or about 30% of the time. A later analysis linked fewer than 20,000 TCR beta sequences to HLA alleles at 0.05 false discovery rate. According to a later analysis, most TCR beta chains associated with CMV appeared HLA-restricted.

The sample was PBMCs. The clonotype comes from a man in his forties in good health and CMV-seropositive. The rearrangement uses TRBV5-1 and TRBJ2-7; 8 bases line up with TRBD1. In DNA, the CDR3 is TGCGCCAGCAGCTTGGTGGCAGGGGGCGGACAGTCCTACGAGCAGTACTTC. This sequence encodes CASSLVAGGGQSYEQYF.